The rows below give T cell receptor beta chains drawn from one sample of a study of blood T cell repertoires in COVID-19. The table came from immunoSEQ multiplex PCR; TCRdb's copy has only in-frame clones and leaves some out. The data show around 100,000 clones, around 88% seen once. Sequenced input: peripheral blood. Receptor source: a human donor in a cohort sampled during active COVID-19. The CDR3 runs from the conserved cysteine through the conserved F or W.

v_call	j_call	cdr3_aa
TRBV4-3	TRBJ2-7	CASSRETGTSYEQYF
TRBV28	TRBJ2-7	CASSLPTGGYEQYF
TRBV7-2	TRBJ2-2	CASSLVLATGELFF
TRBV27	TRBJ2-5	CASRGVGGGETQYF
TRBV6-5	TRBJ1-2	CASSYQMAGGGYGYTF
TRBV11-2	TRBJ1-5	CASSPSSSNQPQHF
TRBV5-1	TRBJ1-2	CASSLDMPGQVAFIGYTF
TRBV7-6	TRBJ1-2	CASSPGQGLVGYTF
TRBV19	TRBJ2-5	CASSIIHFGRAGETQYF
TRBV28	TRBJ1-2	CASSLNGMATGRNYGYTF
TRBV4-3	TRBJ1-2	CASSQGDRYYGYTF
TRBV28	TRBJ2-7	CASTPLGPGTYEQYF
TRBV9	TRBJ2-1	CASSLRLGNEQFF
TRBV19	TRBJ1-6	CASSITQNSPLHF
TRBV18	TRBJ1-1	CATRGVGTEAFF
TRBV2	TRBJ1-5	CASSDVGQGLNSNQPQHF
TRBV4-2	TRBJ2-1	CASSQGGSSYNEQFF